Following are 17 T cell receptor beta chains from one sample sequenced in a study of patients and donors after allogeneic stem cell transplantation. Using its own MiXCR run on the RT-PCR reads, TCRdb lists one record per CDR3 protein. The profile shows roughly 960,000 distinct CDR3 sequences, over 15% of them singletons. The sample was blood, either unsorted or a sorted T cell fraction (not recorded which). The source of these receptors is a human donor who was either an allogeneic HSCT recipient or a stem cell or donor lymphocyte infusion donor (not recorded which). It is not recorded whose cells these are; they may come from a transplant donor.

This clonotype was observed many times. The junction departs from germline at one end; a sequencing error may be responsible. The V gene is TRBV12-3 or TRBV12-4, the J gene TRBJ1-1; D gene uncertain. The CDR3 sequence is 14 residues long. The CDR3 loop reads CASSLALQNTEAFF. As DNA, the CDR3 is TGCGCCAGCAGCTTGGCACTTCAGAACACTGAAGCTTTCTTT.

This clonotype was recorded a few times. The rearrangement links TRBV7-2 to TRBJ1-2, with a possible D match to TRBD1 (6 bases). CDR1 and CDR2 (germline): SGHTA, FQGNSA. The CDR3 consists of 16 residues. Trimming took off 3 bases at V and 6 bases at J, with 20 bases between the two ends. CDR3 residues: CASSFSGQSVWDGYTF. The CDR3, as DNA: TGTGCCAGCAGCTTCTCAGGACAGTCGGTATGGGATGGCTACACCTTC.

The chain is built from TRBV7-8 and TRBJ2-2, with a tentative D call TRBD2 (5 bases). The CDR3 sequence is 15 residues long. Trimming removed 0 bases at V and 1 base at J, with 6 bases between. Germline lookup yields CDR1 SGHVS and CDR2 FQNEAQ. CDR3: CASSLATKNTGELFF. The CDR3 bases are TGTGCCAGCAGCTTAGCGACTAAGAACACCGGGGAGCTGTTTTTT.

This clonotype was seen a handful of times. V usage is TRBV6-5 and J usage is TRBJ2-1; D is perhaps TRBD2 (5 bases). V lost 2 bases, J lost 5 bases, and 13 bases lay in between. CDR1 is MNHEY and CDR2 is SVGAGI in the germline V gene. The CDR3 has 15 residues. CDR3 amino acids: CASSYPGGGHNEQFF. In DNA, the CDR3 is TGTGCCAGCAGTTACCCCGGAGGAGGCCACAATGAGCAGTTCTTC.

The CDR3 nucleotides read TGTGCCAGCAGCCGGGTACACTACGAGCAGTACTTC. This codes for CASSRVHYEQYF. The chain has TRBV3-1 and TRBJ2-7; no definite D call. The CDR3 has 12 residues. CDR1 LGHDT and CDR2 YNNKEL come from the germline V gene (reference sequence). V shed 4 bases and J shed 3 bases, with 7 bases lying between them.

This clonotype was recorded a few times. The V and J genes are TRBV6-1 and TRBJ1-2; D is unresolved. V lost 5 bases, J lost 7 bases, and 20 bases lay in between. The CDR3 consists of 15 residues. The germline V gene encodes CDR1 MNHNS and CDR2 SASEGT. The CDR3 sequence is CASSRPGDMSGGYTF. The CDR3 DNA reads TGTGCCAGCAGTAGACCGGGAGACATGAGCGGTGGCTACACCTTC.

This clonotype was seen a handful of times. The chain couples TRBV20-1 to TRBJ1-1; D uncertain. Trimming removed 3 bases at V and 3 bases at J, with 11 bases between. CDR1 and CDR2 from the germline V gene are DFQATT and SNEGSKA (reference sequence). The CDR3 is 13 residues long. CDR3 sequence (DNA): TGCAGTGCTAGCCGAGACACCTACACTGAAGCTTTCTTT. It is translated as CSASRDTYTEAFF.

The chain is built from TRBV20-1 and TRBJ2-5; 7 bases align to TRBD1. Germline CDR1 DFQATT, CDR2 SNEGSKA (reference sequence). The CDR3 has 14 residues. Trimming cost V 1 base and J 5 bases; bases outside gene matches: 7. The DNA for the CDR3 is TGCAGTGCTAGAGCTATACAGGGGCGGGAGACCCAGTACTTC. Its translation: CSARAIQGRETQYF.

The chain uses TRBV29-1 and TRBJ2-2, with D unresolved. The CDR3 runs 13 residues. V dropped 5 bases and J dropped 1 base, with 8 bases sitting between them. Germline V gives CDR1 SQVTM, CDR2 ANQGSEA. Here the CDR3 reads CSVNAENTGELFF. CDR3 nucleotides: TGCAGCGTTAATGCAGAGAACACCGGGGAGCTGTTTTTT.

CDR3 sequence: CATSRPTSYNEQFF. DNA of the CDR3: TGTGCCACCAGCAGACCCACCTCCTACAATGAGCAGTTCTTC. This sequence joins TRBV15 and TRBJ2-1; D not certain. The CDR3 totals 14 residues. CDR1 is LNHNV and CDR2 is YYDKDF in the germline V gene (reference sequence). Trimming left V 2 bases short and J 0 bases short, with 5 bases between.

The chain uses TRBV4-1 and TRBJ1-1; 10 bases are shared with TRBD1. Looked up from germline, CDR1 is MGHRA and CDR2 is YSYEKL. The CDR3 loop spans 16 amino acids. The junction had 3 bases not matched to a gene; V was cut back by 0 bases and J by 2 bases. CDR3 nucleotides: TGCGCCAGCAGCCAAGATGGGACAGGGGCTAACACTGAAGCTTTCTTT. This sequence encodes CASSQDGTGANTEAFF.

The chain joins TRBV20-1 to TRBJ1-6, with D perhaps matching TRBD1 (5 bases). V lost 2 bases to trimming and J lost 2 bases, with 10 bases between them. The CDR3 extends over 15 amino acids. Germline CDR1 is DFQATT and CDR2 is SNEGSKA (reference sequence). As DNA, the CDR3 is TGCAGTGCTAGACGTCCGGGGGCCTATAATTCACCCCTCCACTTT. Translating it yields CSARRPGAYNSPLHF.

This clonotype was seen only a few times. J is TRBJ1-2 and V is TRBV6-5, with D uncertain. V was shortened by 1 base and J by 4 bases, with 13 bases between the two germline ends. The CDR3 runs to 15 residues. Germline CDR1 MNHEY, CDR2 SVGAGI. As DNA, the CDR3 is TGTGCCAGCAGTTACTTGGACCTGGCCCTCTATGGCTACACCTTC. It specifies CASSYLDLALYGYTF.

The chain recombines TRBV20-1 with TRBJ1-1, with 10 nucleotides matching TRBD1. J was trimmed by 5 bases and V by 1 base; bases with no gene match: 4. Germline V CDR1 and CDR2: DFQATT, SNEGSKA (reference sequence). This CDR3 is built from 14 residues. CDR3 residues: CSARVRTGGTEAFF. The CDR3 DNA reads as TGCAGTGCTAGAGTCCGGACAGGGGGGACTGAAGCTTTCTTT.

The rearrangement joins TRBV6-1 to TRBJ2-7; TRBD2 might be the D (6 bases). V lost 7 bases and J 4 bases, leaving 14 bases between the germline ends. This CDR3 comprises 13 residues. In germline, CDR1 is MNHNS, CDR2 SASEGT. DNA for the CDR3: TGTGCCAGCAAGAGGGACGGGGGATACGAGCAGTACTTC. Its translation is CASKRDGGYEQYF.

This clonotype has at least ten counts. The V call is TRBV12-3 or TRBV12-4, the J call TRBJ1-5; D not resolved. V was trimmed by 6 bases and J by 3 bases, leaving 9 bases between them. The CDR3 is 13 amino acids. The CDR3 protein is CASSHYSNQPQHF. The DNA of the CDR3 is TGTGCCAGCAGCCACTACTCCAATCAGCCCCAGCATTTT.

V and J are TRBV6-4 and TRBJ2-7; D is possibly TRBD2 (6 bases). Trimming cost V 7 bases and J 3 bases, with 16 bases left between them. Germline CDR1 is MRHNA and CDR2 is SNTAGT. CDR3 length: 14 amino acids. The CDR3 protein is CASILTRTLYEQYF. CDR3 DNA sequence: TGTGCCAGCATCCTGACTAGAACTCTCTACGAGCAGTACTTC.